This section outlines one TCR beta chain sequence together with its context. The data are from a study of blood T cell repertoires in COVID-19. Study details: Whether acute or convalescent, the COVID-19 samples came from the United States, Italy and Spain. From T cells, B-cell-depleted T cells, or PBMCs came the material, which was cDNA or gDNA.

Germline CDR1 is SNHLY and CDR2 is FYNNEI. V lost 6 bases, J lost 7 bases, and 10 bases stayed unmatched. The CDR3 sequence is 15 residues long. In the study's own analysis: Nucleated cell counts were estimated from reference gene primer amplification. The protocol was immunoSEQ multiplex PCR, while the TCRdb copy is restricted to in-frame clones and leaves out a portion. The V and J calls and clone size are taken from that table; D and trimming were inferred from the DNA. The sample includes 280,000 or so clones, about nine tenths seen only once; the top ten take around 13%. The receptor was isolated from a woman aged 55-75 years with acute or convalescent COVID-19. The V gene is TRBV2, the J gene TRBJ2-1; 9 bases match TRBD2. The material sequenced was peripheral blood. The CDR3 protein is CASSPRVAGANEQFF. The CDR3 nucleotides are TGTGCCAGCAGCCCCCGGGTAGCGGGAGCAAATGAGCAGTTCTTC.